This paragraph reports one TCR beta chain. The data stem from a study of blood T cell repertoires in COVID-19. Overall study context: PBMCs, B-cell-depleted T cells, or T cells were the source of the cDNA or gDNA that made up the material.

This CDR3 is 14 amino acids long. V was clipped by 6 bases and J by 7 bases, with 15 bases between them. Germline-derived CDR1 and CDR2 are MNHEY and SVGAGI. Original handling: Nucleated cell counts were estimated from reference gene primer amplification. Repertoires were generated with immunoSEQ multiplex PCR, while TCRdb's copy carries only in-frame clones and drops some. That table supplies the V and J calls and clone size; D and trimming were determined from the DNA. This sample carries some 130,000 clones, around 89% of them seen once, and the ten largest clones take approximately 4.5%. It was during active infection that Seattle patients were enrolled and then longitudinally followed.

The V gene is TRBV6-5, the J gene TRBJ1-4, with D possibly TRBD1 on 5 matching bases. Sequencing was performed on peripheral blood. The sequence was collected from a man aged 60-69 years with COVID-19, enrolled during active disease. The CDR3 loop is CASRGPGGSEKLFF. CDR3 in DNA: TGTGCCAGCAGGGGACCGGGCGGGAGTGAAAAACTGTTTTTT.